This T cell receptor beta chain was identified in a study of beta chain features in type 1 diabetes. The wider study: No patient-donor differences in age, gender, total cells or subset yield. Study findings and constraints: The analysis here could not establish whether HLA type shapes TCRB rearrangement. In the patient group, naive, central memory and Treg TCRB repertoires seemed more alike than in the healthy donor group.

This clone was counted between two and nine times. Its specificity is unknown. The isolated RNA, all of it, was reverse transcribed, so expressed TCRB transcripts were what got sequenced. Using immunoSEQ multiplex PCR, the repertoire was profiled, and TCRdb retains in-frame clones only, with some absent. This sample carries some 400,000 clones, roughly 15% of them seen once, and the ten largest clones take under 0.02%. V was trimmed by 5 bases and J by 1 base, leaving 18 bases between them. This CDR3 contains 16 residues. The germline CDR1 and CDR2 sequences are SGHTA and FQGNSA. This TCR was recovered from a woman between 18 and 30 years old in good health. J is TRBJ2-7 and V is TRBV7-2, with a tentative D call TRBD1 (6 bases). The source material was naive CD4+ T cells from blood. The DNA of the CDR3 is TGTGCCAGCAGCACCATGGCTGCTAGGGGGTCCTACGAGCAGTACTTC. Translation gives CASSTMAARGSYEQYF.